The source of this T cell receptor (beta chain) is a study of T cell responses to AZD1222 COVID-19 vaccine. Study findings and constraints: Possibly, clonal diversity was underestimated; donors were largely white British and included more females. Rises in breadth and depth of Spike-specific TCRs came after two AZD1222 doses. Nearly half of the spike-specific TCRs reportedly recognize variant regions that carry no mutations. Only a handful of AZD1222 recipients tested seropositive at baseline.

The CDR3 covers 15 residues. Germline lookup yields CDR1 LNHDA and CDR2 SQIVND (reference sequence). V lost 4 bases and J lost 7; bases outside the gene matches: 7. Data came from immunoSEQ multiplex PCR; TCRdb stores just in-frame clones and leaves some out. The sample contains about 79,000 clones, 92% of which appear only once. Concerning this clone: Its target is unknown.

Sample: peripheral blood, taken on day 0 of MenACWY control vaccination. The rearrangement joins TRBV19 to TRBJ1-6; 7 bases are a match to TRBD1. This TCR was recovered from an adult in good health. CDR3 sequence reads: CASSRDRSRNSPLHF. CDR3 nucleotide sequence: TGTGCCAGTAGTAGGGACAGATCTAGGAATTCACCCCTCCACTTT.